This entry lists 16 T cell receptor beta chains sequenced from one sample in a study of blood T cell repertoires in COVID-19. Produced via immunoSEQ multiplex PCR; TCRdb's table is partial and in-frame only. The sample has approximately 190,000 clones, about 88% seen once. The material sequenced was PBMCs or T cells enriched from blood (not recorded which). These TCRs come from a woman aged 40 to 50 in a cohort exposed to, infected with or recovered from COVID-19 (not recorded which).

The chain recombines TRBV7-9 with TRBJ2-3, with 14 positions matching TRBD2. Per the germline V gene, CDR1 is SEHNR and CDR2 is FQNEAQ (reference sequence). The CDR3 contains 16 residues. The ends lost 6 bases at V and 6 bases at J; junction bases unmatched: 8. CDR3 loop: CASSYGGLAGADTQYF. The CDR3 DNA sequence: TGTGCCAGCAGTTACGGGGGACTAGCGGGGGCCGATACGCAGTATTTT.

The CDR3 bases are TGTGCCATCCCCAGGCCGTCTGGCGACGAGCAGTACTTC. Its translation: CAIPRPSGDEQYF. J is TRBJ2-7 and V is TRBV6-5, with D unresolved. Germline V gene lookup returns CDR1 MNHEY and CDR2 SVGAGI. The CDR3 extends over 13 amino acids. V gave up 10 bases and J gave up 5 bases, with 18 bases separating them.

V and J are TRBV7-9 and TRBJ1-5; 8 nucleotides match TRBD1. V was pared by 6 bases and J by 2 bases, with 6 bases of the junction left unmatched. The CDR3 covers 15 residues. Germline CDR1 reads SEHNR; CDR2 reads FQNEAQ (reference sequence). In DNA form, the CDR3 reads TGTGCCAGCAGATCGGACAGGGAGGGCAATCAGCCCCAGCATTTT. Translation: CASRSDREGNQPQHF.

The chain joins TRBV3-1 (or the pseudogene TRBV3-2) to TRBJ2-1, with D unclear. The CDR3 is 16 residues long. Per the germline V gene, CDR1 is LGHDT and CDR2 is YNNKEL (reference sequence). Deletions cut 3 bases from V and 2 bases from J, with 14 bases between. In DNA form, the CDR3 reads TGTGCCAGCAGCCACCGCGGAAATTGGGCCTACAATGAGCAGTTCTTC. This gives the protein CASSHRGNWAYNEQFF.

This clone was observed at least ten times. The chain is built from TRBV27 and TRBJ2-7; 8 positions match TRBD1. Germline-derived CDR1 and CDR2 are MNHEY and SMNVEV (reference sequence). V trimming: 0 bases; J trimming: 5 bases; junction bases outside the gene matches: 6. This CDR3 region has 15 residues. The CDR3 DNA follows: TGTGCCAGCAGTTTATCCCCGGACAGGGCAAACGAGCAGTACTTC. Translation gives CASSLSPDRANEQYF.

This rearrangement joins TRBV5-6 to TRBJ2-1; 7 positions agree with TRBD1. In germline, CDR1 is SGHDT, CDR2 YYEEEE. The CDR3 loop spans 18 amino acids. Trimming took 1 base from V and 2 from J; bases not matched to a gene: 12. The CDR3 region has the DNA TGTGCCAGCAGCTTGAATTTTAAAAGAGGGGGCGCCTACAATGAGCAGTTCTTC. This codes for CASSLNFKRGGAYNEQFF. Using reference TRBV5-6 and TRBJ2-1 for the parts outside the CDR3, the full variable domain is DAGVTQSPTHLIKTRGQQVTLRCSPKSGHDTVSWYQQALGQGPQFIFQYYEEEERQRGNFPDRFSGHQFPNYSSELNVNALLLGDSALYLCASSLNFKRGGAYNEQFFGPGTRLTVL.

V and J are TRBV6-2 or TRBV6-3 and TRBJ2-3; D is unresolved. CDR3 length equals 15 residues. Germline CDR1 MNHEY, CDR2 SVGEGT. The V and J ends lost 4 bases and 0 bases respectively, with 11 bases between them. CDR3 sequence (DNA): TGTGCCAGCAGTTCTCACTTCCAAAGCACAGATACGCAGTATTTT. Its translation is CASSSHFQSTDTQYF.

The CDR3 DNA reads TGTGCCAGCAGTGACGCTCGGGGGTACAATGAGCAGTTCTTC. Protein product: CASSDARGYNEQFF. The genes are TRBV6-1 and TRBJ2-1; tentative D call: TRBD2 (6 bases). Between the trimmed V and J ends, which lost 3 bases and 4 bases, there was a span of 10 bases. This CDR3 comprises 14 residues. Germline-derived CDR1 and CDR2 are MNHNS and SASEGT.

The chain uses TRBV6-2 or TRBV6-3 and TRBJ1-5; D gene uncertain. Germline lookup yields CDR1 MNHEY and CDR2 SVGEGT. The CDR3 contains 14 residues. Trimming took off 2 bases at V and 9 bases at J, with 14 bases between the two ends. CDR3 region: CASSYAGEKTPQHF. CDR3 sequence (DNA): TGTGCCAGCAGTTACGCCGGGGAGAAAACGCCCCAGCATTTT.

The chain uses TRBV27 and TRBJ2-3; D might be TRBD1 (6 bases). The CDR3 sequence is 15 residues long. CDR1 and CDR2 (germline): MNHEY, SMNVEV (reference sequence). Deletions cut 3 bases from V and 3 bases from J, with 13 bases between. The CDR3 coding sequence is TGTGCCAGCAGTTTGGCAGGGGTCCGGACAGATACGCAGTATTTT. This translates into CASSLAGVRTDTQYF.

The CDR3 DNA reads TGTGCCAGCACTCGGGGGGAGGGCTCCTACAATGAGCAGTTCTTC. It codes for CASTRGEGSYNEQFF. This chain connects TRBV7-6 to TRBJ2-1, with 7 bases identical to TRBD2. J gave up 0 bases and V 7 bases, and 6 bases lay outside the gene matches. Germline CDR1 reads SGHVS; CDR2 reads FNYEAQ. There are 15 residues in the CDR3. Based on the CDR3 plus reference TRBV7-6 and TRBJ2-1, the full variable domain is GAGVSQSPRYKVTKRGQDVALRCDPISGHVSLYWYRQALGQGPEFLTYFNYEAQQDKSGLPNDRFSAERPEGSISTLTIQRTEQRDSAMYRCASTRGEGSYNEQFFGPGTRLTVL.

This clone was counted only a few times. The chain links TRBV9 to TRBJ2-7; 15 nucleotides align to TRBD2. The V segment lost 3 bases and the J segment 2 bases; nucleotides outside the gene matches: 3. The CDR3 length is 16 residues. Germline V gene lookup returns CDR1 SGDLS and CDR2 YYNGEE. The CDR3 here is CASSGTSGRDAYEQYF. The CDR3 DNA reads TGTGCCAGCAGCGGGACTAGCGGGAGGGATGCCTACGAGCAGTACTTC.

CDR3 sequence: CAISGYRDTVSDEQYF. The CDR3 DNA is TGTGCCATCAGTGGCTACAGGGATACTGTTTCTGACGAGCAGTACTTC. The V call is TRBV10-3, the J call TRBJ2-7; D might be TRBD1 (6 bases). This CDR3 has 16 residues. The V gene's germline CDR1 is ENHRY and CDR2 SYGVKD. Trimming removed 4 bases at V and 5 bases at J, with 21 bases between.

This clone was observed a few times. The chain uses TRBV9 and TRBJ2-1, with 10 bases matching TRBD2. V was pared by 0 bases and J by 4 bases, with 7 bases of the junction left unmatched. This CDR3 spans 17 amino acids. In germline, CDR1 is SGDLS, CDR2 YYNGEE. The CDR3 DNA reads TGTGCCAGCAGCGTAGGGAGCGGGAGGGCCTGGTACAATGAGCAGTTCTTC. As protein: CASSVGSGRAWYNEQFF. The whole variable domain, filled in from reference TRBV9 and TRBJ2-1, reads DSGVTQTPKHLITATGQRVTLRCSPRSGDLSVYWYQQSLDQGLQFLIQYYNGEERAKGNILERFSAQQFPDLHSELNLSSLELGDSALYFCASSVGSGRAWYNEQFFGPGTRLTVL.

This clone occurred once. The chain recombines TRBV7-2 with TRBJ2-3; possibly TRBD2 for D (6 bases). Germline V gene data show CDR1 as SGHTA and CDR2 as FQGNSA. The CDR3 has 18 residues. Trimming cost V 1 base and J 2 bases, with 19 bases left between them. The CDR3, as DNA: TGTGCCAGCAGCTTAGTAAGGTCTCTAGCGAACCCCACAGATACGCAGTATTTT. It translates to CASSLVRSLANPTDTQYF.

CDR3 in amino acids: CASSHGGGSAAGELFF. For the CDR3, the DNA is TGTGCCAGCAGCCATGGAGGAGGGTCGGCGGCTGGGGAGCTGTTTTTT. The chain carries TRBV4-2 and TRBJ2-2, with a possible D match to TRBD2 (6 bases). From germline, CDR1 is LGHNA and CDR2 YNFKEQ. CDR3 length: 16 residues. Trimming cost V 3 bases and J 8 bases, with 19 bases left between them.